This TCR beta chain was identified during a study of CD8 T cells in ankylosing spondylitis. Findings of the study overall: Disease-linked clones proved CD8+ and comparatively uncommon in peripheral blood. Blood of patients with ankylosing spondylitis appeared to be characterized by a TCR beta motif of eight or nine highly homologous variants. Disease-associated clones were reportedly significantly overrepresented in matched ankylosing spondylitis synovial fluid.

Remarks on this clonotype: Its matching antigen is unknown.

TCRdb reprocessed the 5' RACE reads with MiXCR, giving one entry per CDR3 protein. The sample gives under 850,000 distinct CDR3 sequences, around 19% of which show up once; around 19% is in the top ten. The CDR3 is 16 amino acids. Trimming shortened V by 2 bases and J by 4 bases, and 14 bases separated the two germline ends. Germline values: CDR1 SEHNR, CDR2 FQNEAQ (reference sequence). The V gene is TRBV7-9, the J gene TRBJ1-4, with D possibly TRBD1 on 5 matching bases. The receptor was isolated from a male donor with ankylosing spondylitis. Sequencing was carried out using blood, either unsorted or a sorted T cell fraction (not recorded which). CDR3 in amino acids: CASSLTQGAGNEKLFF. DNA of the CDR3: TGTGCCAGCAGCTTAACCCAGGGAGCCGGTAATGAAAAACTGTTTTTT. Using reference TRBV7-9 and TRBJ1-4 for the parts outside the CDR3, the full variable domain is DTGVSQNPRHKITKRGQNVTFRCDPISEHNRLYWYRQTLGQGPEFLTYFQNEAQLEKSRLLSDRFSAERPKGSFSTLEIQRTEQGDSAMYLCASSLTQGAGNEKLFFGSGTQLSVL.